These 26 T cell receptor beta chains came from one sample sequenced in a study of blood T cells in healthy people across ages. Next came a second PCR, run for about 6 to 11 cycles, which used a sample-barcoded 5' primer along with a J-beta primer mix. TCRdb reanalysed the 5' RACE reads using MiXCR and keeps one entry per CDR3 protein. The table lists hundreds of thousands of distinct CDR3 sequences, roughly 24% of them singletons. The data were also submitted as part of a second study, on T cells of mothers and their children.

Sequences were obtained from blood. The source is a boy under 18 in good health.

This clonotype was found a few times. The chain carries TRBV14 and TRBJ2-7, with D perhaps matching TRBD1 (6 bases). Germline values: CDR1 SGHDN, CDR2 FVKESK. V lost 1 base and J 2 bases, leaving 9 bases between the germline ends. The CDR3 has 14 amino acids. Here the CDR3 reads CASSQGRGAYEQYF. The CDR3 bases are TGTGCCAGCAGCCAAGGCAGGGGAGCCTACGAGCAGTACTTC.

V is TRBV6-1 and J is TRBJ2-7, with unresolved D. Trimming removed 1 base at V and 2 bases at J, with 9 bases between. Germline V gene lookup returns CDR1 MNHNS and CDR2 SASEGT. The CDR3 runs 14 residues. The CDR3 loop reads CASSEDGGPYEQYF. In DNA, the CDR3 is TGTGCCAGCAGTGAAGATGGCGGACCCTACGAGCAGTACTTC.

The V and J genes are TRBV7-2 and TRBJ2-5; 8 positions match TRBD1. V lost 5 bases and J lost 5; bases outside the gene matches: 16. CDR1 is SGHTA and CDR2 is FQGNSA in the germline V gene. This CDR3 is 17 amino acids long. CDR3 DNA: TGTGCCAGCAGCCTAGAATATTTGGCAGGGGGCGGGGAGACCCAGTACTTC. This sequence encodes CASSLEYLAGGGETQYF.

J is TRBJ2-7 and V is TRBV3-1; TRBD2 agrees at 14 bases. The DNA matches TRBJ2-1 better at its end, which makes the J call doubtful. The CDR3 has 15 amino acids. The V gene's germline CDR1 is LGHDT and CDR2 YNNKEL (reference sequence). The CDR3 here is CASSQTSGGAHEQFF. In DNA form, the CDR3 reads TGTGCCAGCAGCCAGACTAGCGGGGGGGCCCATGAGCAGTTCTTC.

The sample holds many counts of this clonotype. This chain links TRBV21-1 with TRBJ2-4; the table calls TRBD1, which could not be checked here. TRBV21-1 corresponds to a pseudogene. This CDR3 contains 14 residues. Here the CDR3 reads CPSGTPPSKNIQYF. DNA of the CDR3: TGTCCCTCGGGGACACCTCCGTCCAAAAACATTCAGTACTTC.

This clonotype was found a few times. The rearrangement joins TRBV5-1 to TRBJ1-2, with TRBD1 identical over 8 bases. V gave up 3 bases and J gave up 5 bases; unmatched junction bases: 6. CDR1 and CDR2 from the germline V gene are SGHRS and YFSETQ. The CDR3 spans 14 residues. As DNA, the CDR3 is TGCGCCAGCAGCTCAAGGACAGGGCGGTATGGCTACACCTTC. Translation gives CASSSRTGRYGYTF.

This clonotype was detected only a few times. CDR3 residues: CAIGTVDTIYF. The CDR3 DNA reads as TGTGCCATCGGGACAGTAGACACCATATATTTT. V gene TRBV10-3 combines with J gene TRBJ1-3, with TRBD1 matching over 7 bases. V lost 8 bases to trimming and J lost 8 bases; unmatched junction nucleotides: 3. CDR1 is ENHRY, CDR2 SYGVKD, per germline. The CDR3 totals 11 residues.

V usage is TRBV5-1 and J usage is TRBJ2-5; D is unresolved. The end of the DNA is better explained by TRBJ2-7, so the J call may be wrong. Per the germline V gene, CDR1 is SGHRS and CDR2 is YFSETQ. The CDR3 is 15 residues long. In nucleotides, the CDR3 is TGCGCCAGCAGCTTGGAATTGGGCGGACCCTACGAGCAGTACTTC. It translates to CASSLELGGPYEQYF.

This chain links TRBV20-1 with TRBJ1-1, with 9 bases that match TRBD1. The CDR3 loop spans 13 amino acids. Losses at the gene ends were 5 bases for V and 5 bases for J; bases not matched to a gene: 6. Germline V gene sequence: CDR1 DFQATT, CDR2 SNEGSKA (reference sequence). The CDR3 DNA reads TGCAGTGCTTCTAGGACAGGGGAGACTGAAGCTTTCTTT. Translation gives CSASRTGETEAFF.

This clonotype appeared a few times. The rearrangement links TRBV7-2 to TRBJ2-1; 7 bases are a match to TRBD2. V was clipped by 4 bases and J by 7 bases; unmatched bases: 10. The germline gives CDR1 SGHTA, CDR2 FQGNSA. This CDR3 has 15 amino acids. CDR3 loop: CASSSRTGGANEQFF. CDR3 sequence (DNA): TGTGCCAGCAGCTCGCGCACGGGAGGCGCAAATGAGCAGTTCTTC.

This clonotype was recorded a few times. The chain links TRBV6-2 or TRBV6-3 to TRBJ2-4, with 11 positions matching TRBD2. There are 17 residues in the CDR3. Germline-derived CDR1 and CDR2 are MNHEY and SVGEGT. Trimming at V came to 4 bases and at J to 2 bases, leaving 7 bases not matched to a gene. The CDR3 nucleotides are TGTGCCAGCAGTTCGGGACTAGCGGCGGGGTCCAAAAACATTCAGTACTTC. Amino acids: CASSSGLAAGSKNIQYF.

There are a few counts of this clonotype. The V call is TRBV6-1, the J call TRBJ1-2, with a weak D call TRBD1 (6 bases). The CDR3 runs to 17 residues. V was cut by 7 bases and J by 4 bases, with 25 bases left in between. The germline CDR1 and CDR2 sequences are MNHNS and SASEGT. The CDR3 loop reads CASTRQAGDSEVYGYTF. The CDR3 DNA follows: TGTGCCAGCACAAGACAGGCCGGAGACAGTGAAGTCTATGGCTACACCTTC.

Only a few counts were recorded for this clonotype. The gene calls are TRBV12-3 or TRBV12-4 and TRBJ2-2, with no clear D. The CDR3 sequence is 15 residues long. Trimming stripped 3 bases from V and 0 bases from J, with 8 bases between. CDR3 loop: CASSLWAANTGELFF. In DNA, the CDR3 is TGTGCCAGCAGTTTGTGGGCAGCGAACACCGGGGAGCTGTTTTTT.

This clonotype occurred a few times. One base away lies a much larger clone, so this may be a sequencing read error. The rearrangement links TRBV5-5 to TRBJ2-1; D gene ambiguous. The V gene lost 2 bases and the J gene lost 10 bases, with 7 bases spanning the gap. CDR1 is SGHKS, CDR2 YYEKEE, per germline (reference sequence). The CDR3 is made up of 11 amino acids. This CDR3 is CASSFVGEQFF. The CDR3 nucleotides are TGTGCCAGCAGCTTCGTAGGGGAGCAGTTCTTC.

This chain joins TRBV20-1 and TRBJ2-5, with TRBD2 as a possible D gene (5 bases). The CDR3 spans 15 residues. V lost 0 bases and J 1 base, leaving 12 bases between the germline ends. Per the germline V gene, CDR1 is DFQATT and CDR2 is SNEGSKA (reference sequence). The CDR3 loop reads CSARDQAGRQETQYF. For the CDR3, the DNA is TGCAGTGCTAGAGATCAGGCGGGCCGCCAAGAGACCCAGTACTTC.

The chain couples TRBV11-2 to TRBJ2-7; 10 bases are a match to TRBD2. Germline loops: CDR1 SGHAT, CDR2 FQNNGV. The CDR3 has 15 residues. J lost 3 bases, V lost 3 bases, and 5 bases had no gene match. CDR3 nucleotides: TGTGCCAGCAGCTTGACTAGCGGGCCTTACTACGAGCAGTACTTC. Protein sequence: CASSLTSGPYYEQYF.

This chain links TRBV7-2 with TRBJ1-1; no clear D gene. Germline-derived CDR1 and CDR2 are SGHTA and FQGNSA. This CDR3 is built from 19 residues. The V end was cut by 5 bases, the J end by 0 bases, with 25 bases between. This CDR3 reads CASSPTPAGDLHMNTEAFF. DNA of the CDR3: TGTGCCAGCAGCCCAACCCCTGCCGGAGACCTTCACATGAACACTGAAGCTTTCTTT.

This clonotype has only a few counts. In nucleotides, the CDR3 is TGTGCCATCAGTGGCACAGAGAGGACAGGGCTATCTGAAGCTTTCTTT. It codes for CAISGTERTGLSEAFF. The V gene is TRBV10-3, the J gene TRBJ1-1; TRBD1 aligns across 8 bases. The V and J ends lost 4 bases and 6 bases, in that order; junction bases with no gene match: 13. Germline V CDR1 and CDR2: ENHRY, SYGVKD. The CDR3 extends over 16 amino acids.

The rearrangement links TRBV7-2 to TRBJ2-5, with 11 bases fitting TRBD2. The CDR3 loop spans 14 amino acids. In germline, CDR1 is SGHTA, CDR2 FQGNSA. The V and J ends lost 2 bases and 9 bases, in that order; junction bases with no gene match: 5. CDR3 amino acids: CASSLTSGGGSQYF. CDR3 DNA: TGTGCCAGCAGCTTAACTAGCGGGGGAGGGTCCCAGTACTTC.

CDR3 in DNA: TGTGCCACCAGTGATTCGCGGGACAGCCCCTACAATGAGCAGTTCTTC. Translation: CATSDSRDSPYNEQFF. The J gene is TRBJ2-1, the V gene TRBV24-1, with D perhaps TRBD1 (7 bases). Trimming removed 2 bases at V and 2 bases at J, with 12 bases between. Germline loops: CDR1 KGHDR, CDR2 SFDVKD. CDR3 length: 16 amino acids.

The rearrangement joins TRBV7-6 to TRBJ2-5; no clear D. The J call could be wrong; TRBJ2-1 is a better fit for the DNA end. The CDR3 length is 11 residues. In germline, CDR1 is SGHVS, CDR2 FNYEAQ. This CDR3 is CASSSHQGQFF. CDR3 coding DNA: TGTGCCAGCAGCTCTCACCAAGGGCAGTTCTTC.

This clonotype was observed a few times. The J gene is TRBJ2-7, the V gene TRBV5-4, with D perhaps matching TRBD2 (6 bases). V shed 4 bases and J shed 2 bases, with 16 bases lying between them. Germline V lookup: CDR1 SGHNT, CDR2 YYREEE (reference sequence). CDR3 length: 15 amino acids. The CDR3 coding sequence is TGTGCCAGCAGCCGGCGGGCGGGGACTGCCTACGAGCAGTACTTC. This sequence encodes CASSRRAGTAYEQYF.

A few counts support this clonotype. The J gene is TRBJ1-1, the V gene TRBV30; TRBD1 matches 7 bases. Germline V gives CDR1 GTSNPN, CDR2 SVGIG (reference sequence). Trimming removed 8 bases from V and 9 bases from J; junction bases left unmatched: 3. This CDR3 spans 9 amino acids. The CDR3 here is CAGGQKAFF. The CDR3 nucleotides are TGTGCCGGGGGACAGAAAGCTTTCTTT.

The chain links TRBV20-1 to TRBJ2-3; TRBD2 agrees at 7 bases. The germline V gene encodes CDR1 DFQATT and CDR2 SNEGSKA (reference sequence). The CDR3 runs 13 residues. J was trimmed by 2 bases and V by 6 bases; bases with no gene match: 5. CDR3 residues: CSAPGGHTDTQYF. CDR3 DNA: TGCAGTGCCCCGGGGGGTCACACAGATACGCAGTATTTT.

This clonotype has just a few counts. V and J are TRBV7-9 and TRBJ2-1, with 7 bases matching TRBD2. Germline V gene lookup returns CDR1 SEHNR and CDR2 FQNEAQ (reference sequence). Germline trimming cut 4 bases from V and 9 bases from J; bases unmatched to any gene: 6. The CDR3 extends over 13 amino acids. This chain's CDR3 is CASSSFTGGEQFF. The CDR3 nucleotides are TGTGCCAGCAGCTCCTTCACGGGGGGTGAGCAGTTCTTC.

The chain has TRBV6-5 and TRBJ2-7; D remains unclear. The CDR3 runs to 12 residues. Looked up from germline, CDR1 is MNHEY and CDR2 is SVGAGI. V was pared by 10 bases and J by 2 bases, with 12 bases between. The CDR3 spells CATGLVAYEQYF. CDR3 bases: TGTGCCACCGGGCTTGTGGCCTACGAGCAGTACTTC.